This T cell receptor beta chain is drawn from a study of blood T cell repertoires in COVID-19. Trimming at V came to 1 base and at J to 6 bases, leaving 3 bases not matched to a gene. The V gene's germline CDR1 is MNHEY and CDR2 SVGAGI. This CDR3 is built from 13 residues. As processed by the authors: Reference gene primer amplification in the assay estimated nucleated cell counts. Sequencing used immunoSEQ multiplex PCR; TCRdb keeps in-frame clones, though not all of them. Clone size and the V and J calls come from that table; the DNA yielded D and trimming. The data show a few hundred thousand clones, roughly 89% seen once.

Sequenced input: PBMCs or T cells enriched from blood (not recorded which). The J gene is TRBJ2-7, the V gene TRBV6-5; 7 bases align to TRBD1. This receptor was identified in a woman aged 50 to 65 who had recovered from COVID-19. The CDR3 nucleotides read TGTGCCAGCAGTTACTATGGGACAGCCGAGCAGTACTTC. This gives the protein CASSYYGTAEQYF.